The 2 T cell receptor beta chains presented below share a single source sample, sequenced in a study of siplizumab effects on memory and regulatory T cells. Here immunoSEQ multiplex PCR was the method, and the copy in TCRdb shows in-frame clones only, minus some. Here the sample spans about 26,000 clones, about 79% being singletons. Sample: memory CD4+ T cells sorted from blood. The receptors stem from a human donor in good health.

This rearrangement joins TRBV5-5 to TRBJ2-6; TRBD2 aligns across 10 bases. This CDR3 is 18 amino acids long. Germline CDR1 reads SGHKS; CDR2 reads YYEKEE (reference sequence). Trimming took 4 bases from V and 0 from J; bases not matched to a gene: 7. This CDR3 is CASSGTSALSSGANVLTF. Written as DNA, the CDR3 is TGTGCCAGCAGCGGGACTAGCGCTCTCAGCTCTGGGGCCAACGTCCTGACTTTC. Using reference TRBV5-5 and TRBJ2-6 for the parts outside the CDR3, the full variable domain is DAGVTQSPTHLIKTRGQQVTLRCSPISGHKSVSWYQQVLGQGPQFIFQYYEKEERGRGNFPDRFSARQFPNYSSELNVNALLLGDSALYLCASSGTSALSSGANVLTFGAGSRLTVL.

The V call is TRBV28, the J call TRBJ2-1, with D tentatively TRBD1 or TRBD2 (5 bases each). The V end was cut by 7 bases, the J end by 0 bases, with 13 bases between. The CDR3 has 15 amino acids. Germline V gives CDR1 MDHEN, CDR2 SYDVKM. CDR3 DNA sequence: TGTGCCAGCATGATTGCAGGGAGCTCCTACAATGAGCAGTTCTTC. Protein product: CASMIAGSSYNEQFF.